The 22 T cell receptor beta chains presented below share a single source sample, sequenced in a study of human T cells and chemical hapten exposure. Time point reported: pre-sensitization, week 0. The treatment here: therapeutic diphenylcyclopropenone sensitization with weekly scalp DPC. TCRdb re-analysed the RACE reads in MiXCR, keeping a single row per CDR3 protein. The data contain more than 250,000 distinct CDR3 sequences, about 9.4% of them seen just once; the ten biggest clones take up 2% to 3%. The source material was whole blood, sampled in connection with sensitization to the hapten diphenylcyclopropenone (DPC). These receptors all stem from a woman between 40 and 55 years old with alopecia areata. Some clones in this sample may be carry-over from other donors' samples.

At least ten counts were recorded for this clonotype. The V and J genes are TRBV2 and TRBJ2-7; D is possibly TRBD2 (6 bases). The germline V and J ends were trimmed by 1 base and 1 base, with 8 bases remaining between them. Germline CDR1 reads SNHLY; CDR2 reads FYNNEI. The CDR3 covers 14 residues. As DNA, the CDR3 is TGTGCCAGCAGTGAAGTAGCGGATTCCTACGAGCAGTACTTC. Amino acid sequence: CASSEVADSYEQYF.

This clonotype turned up a few times. The genes are TRBV6-2 or TRBV6-3 and TRBJ2-7; perhaps TRBD2 as D (6 bases). The length of the CDR3 is 11 residues. The germline V gene has CDR1 MNHEY and CDR2 SVGEGT. V lost 5 bases, J lost 7 bases, and 9 bases lay in between. The CDR3 sequence is CASSGAGEQYF. CDR3 sequence (DNA): TGTGCCAGCAGTGGTGCGGGGGAGCAGTACTTC.

The sample holds many counts of this clonotype. The CDR3 here is CASSPRGFETQYF. CDR3 coding DNA: TGTGCCAGCAGCCCCAGGGGTTTCGAGACCCAGTACTTC. The chain uses TRBV7-2 and TRBJ2-5; the D gene is possibly TRBD1 (6 bases). The CDR3 spans 13 residues. V was clipped by 5 bases and J by 5 bases, with 12 bases between them. Looked up from germline, CDR1 is SGHTA and CDR2 is FQGNSA.

The chain has TRBV11-2 and TRBJ1-1, with D perhaps matching TRBD1 (6 bases). The CDR3 runs to 14 residues. The germline V and J ends were trimmed by 5 bases and 4 bases, with 14 bases remaining between them. Looked up from germline, CDR1 is SGHAT and CDR2 is FQNNGV. CDR3 residues: CASSPTGRGTEAFF. The CDR3 bases are TGTGCCAGCAGCCCAACAGGGAGGGGCACTGAAGCTTTCTTT.

There are many counts of this clonotype. V is TRBV4-2 and J is TRBJ2-1; D gene uncertain. The CDR3 has 17 residues. CDR1 and CDR2 (germline): LGHNA, YNFKEQ. V lost 0 bases and J lost 0, with 12 bases in between. The CDR3 reads CASSQEWERPSYNEQFF. Written as DNA, the CDR3 is TGTGCCAGCAGCCAAGAGTGGGAAAGGCCCTCCTACAATGAGCAGTTCTTC.

The sample holds a few counts of this clonotype. The genes are TRBV10-3 and TRBJ2-2, with 9 bases that match TRBD1. The ends lost 2 bases at V and 0 bases at J; junction bases unmatched: 4. CDR3 size: 17 residues. The V gene's germline CDR1 is ENHRY and CDR2 SYGVKD. The CDR3 loop is CAISELGQGSNTGELFF. The CDR3 region has the DNA TGTGCCATCAGTGAGCTAGGACAGGGGTCGAACACCGGGGAGCTGTTTTTT.

This clonotype was observed a few times. The chain carries TRBV7-2 and TRBJ2-3; D gene ambiguous. In germline, CDR1 is SGHTA, CDR2 FQGNSA. The CDR3 length is 16 residues. Deletions cut 1 base from V and 3 bases from J, with 14 bases between. CDR3 residues: CASSLDSGIETDTQYF. The CDR3, as DNA: TGTGCCAGCAGCTTAGATAGTGGGATCGAGACAGATACGCAGTATTTT.

The chain employs TRBV6-5 and TRBJ2-1; D may match TRBD1 or TRBD2 (5 bases each). The V end was cut by 0 bases, the J end by 8 bases, with 14 bases between. The CDR3 contains 15 residues. Germline V gene lookup returns CDR1 MNHEY and CDR2 SVGAGI. The CDR3 nucleotides read TGTGCCAGCAGTTACTCGAAAATTCCGGGGCATGAGCAGTTCTTC. Protein product: CASSYSKIPGHEQFF.

The chain has TRBV27 and TRBJ2-1; D is perhaps TRBD1 or TRBD2 (6 bases each). Looked up from germline, CDR1 is MNHEY and CDR2 is SMNVEV (reference sequence). Trimming cost V 5 bases and J 0 bases, with 14 bases left between them. This CDR3 is built from 16 residues. In DNA form, the CDR3 reads TGTGCCAGCAGTCGGGGGCTTTCGAGCTCCTACAATGAGCAGTTCTTC. This gives the protein CASSRGLSSSYNEQFF.

This clonotype came up a few times. The chain has TRBV28 and TRBJ2-3; D is perhaps TRBD1 (6 bases). The CDR3 contains 13 residues. Per the germline V gene, CDR1 is MDHEN and CDR2 is SYDVKM. Trimming removed 6 bases from V and 2 bases from J, with 9 bases in between. The CDR3 nucleotides are TGTGCCAGCAGCGACAGGACCACAGATACGCAGTATTTT. Amino acids: CASSDRTTDTQYF.

V and J are TRBV12-3 or TRBV12-4 and TRBJ2-7; D possibly corresponds to TRBD2 (5 bases). Trimming took 5 bases from V and 7 from J, leaving 12 bases between them. This CDR3 comprises 12 residues. CDR3 bases: TGTGCCAGCAGTGCGAGCGGACGGGAGCAGTACTTC. This sequence encodes CASSASGREQYF.

This clonotype was recorded a few times. The chain combines TRBV7-8 with TRBJ1-1; 10 nucleotides agree with TRBD1. V shed 5 bases, J shed 5 bases, and the junction held 11 bases outside the gene matches. The CDR3 totals 16 residues. Looked up from germline, CDR1 is SGHVS and CDR2 is FQNEAQ. Here the CDR3 reads CASSHSPDRGNTEAFF. CDR3 in DNA: TGTGCCAGCAGCCACTCCCCGGACAGGGGGAATACTGAAGCTTTCTTT.

The V gene is TRBV6-5, the J gene TRBJ1-1; the D is unclear. The CDR3 consists of 15 residues. Germline V gene lookup returns CDR1 MNHEY and CDR2 SVGAGI. The V and J ends lost 0 bases and 6 bases respectively, with 14 bases between them. CDR3 region: CASSYSWAPSAEAFF. CDR3 nucleotide sequence: TGTGCCAGCAGTTACTCATGGGCCCCCAGCGCTGAAGCTTTCTTT.

This clonotype was counted at least ten times. The J gene is TRBJ2-7, the V gene TRBV7-2; TRBD2 might be the D (6 bases). Germline V gene sequence: CDR1 SGHTA, CDR2 FQGNSA. The CDR3 has 14 residues. Deletions cut 5 bases from V and 5 bases from J, with 16 bases between. Here the CDR3 reads CASSRVGGDHEQYF. The CDR3 region has the DNA TGTGCCAGCAGCCGCGTCGGAGGGGACCACGAGCAGTACTTC.

This clonotype was counted at least ten times. V gene TRBV3-1 combines with J gene TRBJ2-2; 7 nucleotides align to TRBD2. Germline V gives CDR1 LGHDT, CDR2 YNNKEL (reference sequence). The V segment lost 4 bases and the J segment 0 bases; nucleotides outside the gene matches: 8. CDR3 length: 17 amino acids. CDR3 residues: CASSPKASGPNTGELFF. CDR3 sequence (DNA): TGTGCCAGCAGCCCGAAAGCTAGCGGTCCGAACACCGGGGAGCTGTTTTTT.

This chain joins TRBV4-3 and TRBJ2-6; no clear D. CDR1 and CDR2 from the germline V gene are LGHNA and YSLEER. This CDR3 contains 15 residues. Trimming pared 0 bases from V and 0 bases from J, leaving 3 bases between. CDR3 nucleotide sequence: TGCGCCAGCAGCCAAGAACACTCTGGGGCCAACGTCCTGACTTTC. Translation: CASSQEHSGANVLTF.

This chain links TRBV10-3 with TRBJ1-1, with D maybe TRBD1 (6 bases). CDR3 length equals 13 residues. CDR1 ENHRY and CDR2 SYGVKD come from the germline V gene. The V and J ends lost 10 bases and 0 bases respectively, with 12 bases between them. The CDR3 nucleotides are TGTGCCACTAGGGGACACCTGAACACTGAAGCTTTCTTT. This encodes CATRGHLNTEAFF.

The CDR3 sequence: CASSYSPAGARNEQFF. CDR3 DNA sequence: TGTGCCAGCAGTTACTCGCCGGCGGGAGCAAGAAATGAGCAGTTCTTC. This sequence joins TRBV6-2 or TRBV6-3 and TRBJ2-1; 7 positions agree with TRBD2. This CDR3 has 16 residues. Germline-derived CDR1 and CDR2 are MNHEY and SVGEGT. V shed 0 bases, J shed 7 bases, and the junction held 9 bases outside the gene matches.

The table lists this clonotype with many counts. V and J are TRBV29-1 and TRBJ2-7, with D possibly matching TRBD1 (6 bases). Looked up from germline, CDR1 is SQVTM and CDR2 is ANQGSEA. Deletions cut 4 bases from V and 2 bases from J, with 12 bases between. This CDR3 comprises 13 residues. The CDR3: CSVAKGVTYEQYF. The CDR3 DNA is TGCAGCGTTGCGAAGGGGGTCACCTACGAGCAGTACTTC.

The J gene is TRBJ2-7, the V gene TRBV20-1, with D maybe TRBD2 (6 bases). Germline values: CDR1 DFQATT, CDR2 SNEGSKA (reference sequence). The CDR3 spans 14 residues. Trimming pared 3 bases from V and 3 bases from J, leaving 15 bases between. The CDR3 DNA follows: TGCAGTGCTAGCCTGGCGGGACGGGTCTACGAGCAGTACTTC. Its protein product is CSASLAGRVYEQYF.

This clonotype was observed a handful of times. The genes are TRBV6-1 and TRBJ2-2; 8 nucleotides match TRBD2. CDR3 size: 16 residues. V gave up 4 bases and J gave up 2 bases; unmatched junction bases: 6. Germline V lookup: CDR1 MNHNS, CDR2 SASEGT. DNA for the CDR3: TGTGCCAGCAGTGCCTCGGGAGGGATCAACACCGGGGAGCTGTTTTTT. It specifies CASSASGGINTGELFF.

The chain is built from TRBV27 and TRBJ2-5; 9 nucleotides agree with TRBD2. Germline values: CDR1 MNHEY, CDR2 SMNVEV (reference sequence). Trimming cost V 2 bases and J 3 bases; bases outside gene matches: 4. The CDR3 sequence is 15 residues long. The CDR3 coding sequence is TGTGCCAGCAGTTTACTAGCGGGACCTAAAGAGACCCAGTACTTC. Its protein product is CASSLLAGPKETQYF.